This record looks at one T cell receptor (beta chain) sequence and its context. This sample is drawn from a study of blood T cell repertoires in COVID-19. About the research overall: The analysed material was cDNA or gDNA that came from T cells, B-cell-depleted T cells, or PBMCs.

Using immunoSEQ multiplex PCR, the repertoire was profiled, and TCRdb retains in-frame clones only, with some absent. The sample has under 300,000 clones, around four fifths seen once; the top ten hold 9.4%. This CDR3 has 15 amino acids. V trimming: 8 bases; J trimming: 2 bases; junction bases outside the gene matches: 6. From germline, CDR1 is MDHEN and CDR2 SYDVKM. The sequence was collected from a woman in her fifties or sixties who had recovered from COVID-19. Sample: peripheral blood. The chain uses TRBV28 and TRBJ2-2; 9 nucleotides agree with TRBD2. The CDR3: CASGYSGSNTGELFF. CDR3 coding DNA: TGTGCCAGCGGGTATAGCGGGAGTAACACCGGGGAGCTGTTTTTT.